A selection of T cell receptor beta chains follows, all from one sample in a study of T-cell memory formation after mild COVID-19. TCRdb re-called the 5' RACE reads with MiXCR, one entry per CDR3 protein. The data hold about 130,000 distinct CDR3 sequences, with roughly 6% observed a single time. Specimen: PBMCs or a T cell subset sorted from them (not recorded which). The receptors come from an adult woman who had mild COVID-19 (a few samples of this study predate the infection). Cell type and time point are not known. CDR3s include the opening cysteine and the closing phenylalanine or tryptophan. The order of the fields is clone size, J gene, D gene, V gene, CDR3 DNA, CDR3 protein. The D gene is left open where the match is weak. Expanded clones get a size class; other rows say once, few or many, or leave the size out.

abundance: NA
j_gene: TRBJ2-7
d_gene: TRBD2
v_gene: TRBV6-2/TRBV6-3
CDR3nt: TGTGCCAGCAGTTACCGGGGAGCGGGGAAAAACTCCTACGAGCAGTACTTC
CDR3aa: CASSYRGAGKNSYEQYF

abundance: few
j_gene: TRBJ1-3
d_gene: TRBD1
v_gene: TRBV20-1
CDR3nt: TGCAGTGCTTCCCCCCAGGGGGCGCTTGGAAACACCATATATTTT
CDR3aa: CSASPQGALGNTIYF

abundance: many
j_gene: TRBJ2-7
d_gene: NA
v_gene: TRBV5-1
CDR3nt: TGCGCCAGCAGCTTCCGACTGGGCTACGAGCAGTACTTC
CDR3aa: CASSFRLGYEQYF

abundance: few
j_gene: TRBJ1-5
d_gene: TRBD1
v_gene: TRBV6-2/TRBV6-3
CDR3nt: TGTGCCAGCAGACCGGACAGGGTTAGCAATCAGCCCCAGCATTTT
CDR3aa: CASRPDRVSNQPQHF

abundance: NA
j_gene: TRBJ1-4
d_gene: TRBD1
v_gene: TRBV2
CDR3nt: TGTGCCAGCAGTGAACAGGGGGTGGCTAATGAAAAACTGTTTTTT
CDR3aa: CASSEQGVANEKLFF

abundance: few
j_gene: TRBJ2-2
d_gene: NA
v_gene: TRBV24-1
CDR3nt: TGTGCCACCAGCCCTCGCCTTAACACCGGGGAGCTGTTTTTT
CDR3aa: CATSPRLNTGELFF

abundance: NA
j_gene: TRBJ1-2
d_gene: NA
v_gene: TRBV6-5
CDR3nt: TGTGCCAGCAGAAACCGGGACTGGATCTATGGCTACACCTTC
CDR3aa: CASRNRDWIYGYTF

abundance: few
j_gene: TRBJ1-1
d_gene: NA
v_gene: TRBV2
CDR3nt: TGTGCCAGCAGTAGCGTTTACAGAAACACTGAAGCTTTCTTT
CDR3aa: CASSSVYRNTEAFF

abundance: many
j_gene: TRBJ1-5
d_gene: NA
v_gene: TRBV6-6
CDR3nt: TGTGCCAGCCGAGGCAGAGAGAACAATCAGCCCCAGCATTTT
CDR3aa: CASRGRENNQPQHF

abundance: few
j_gene: TRBJ2-7
d_gene: TRBD2
v_gene: TRBV20-1
CDR3nt: TGCAGTGCGGTGACTAGCGGGAGGTCAGGGTACGAGCAGTACTTC
CDR3aa: CSAVTSGRSGYEQYF

abundance: NA
j_gene: TRBJ1-1
d_gene: NA
v_gene: TRBV6-6
CDR3nt: TGTGCCAGCAGCATAGAACGACAAGCCAAAGCTTTCTTT
CDR3aa: CASSIERQAKAFF

abundance: many
j_gene: TRBJ2-1
d_gene: NA
v_gene: TRBV7-3
CDR3nt: TGTGCCAGCAGCTGGACTAACGACAATGAGCAGTTCTTC
CDR3aa: CASSWTNDNEQFF

abundance: few
j_gene: TRBJ2-5
d_gene: TRBD1
v_gene: TRBV9
CDR3nt: TGTGCCAGCAGTTTATGGACAGGATGGGGGGAGACCCAGTACTTC
CDR3aa: CASSLWTGWGETQYF

abundance: NA
j_gene: TRBJ1-2
d_gene: TRBD1
v_gene: TRBV9
CDR3nt: TGTGCCAGCAGCGTACAGGGGGCCGACTATGGCTACACCTTC
CDR3aa: CASSVQGADYGYTF

abundance: NA
j_gene: TRBJ1-2
d_gene: NA
v_gene: TRBV24-1
CDR3nt: TGTGCCACCAGTGATTTTACCCAGGCCCATGGCTACACCTTC
CDR3aa: CATSDFTQAHGYTF

abundance: few
j_gene: TRBJ2-7
d_gene: TRBD1
v_gene: TRBV6-6
CDR3nt: TGTGCCAGCAGAGGACAGGGAACCTCCTACGAGCAGTACTTC
CDR3aa: CASRGQGTSYEQYF

abundance: many
j_gene: TRBJ2-3
d_gene: TRBD2
v_gene: TRBV29-1
CDR3nt: TGCAGCGTGAGGGCCGGGACTAGCAGCACAGATACGCAGTATTTT
CDR3aa: CSVRAGTSSTDTQYF

abundance: NA
j_gene: TRBJ1-1
d_gene: NA
v_gene: TRBV4-1
CDR3nt: TGCGCCAGCAGCACGGGGTATCAGGGAAGGGACACTGAAGCTTTCTTT
CDR3aa: CASSTGYQGRDTEAFF

abundance: many
j_gene: TRBJ1-2
d_gene: NA
v_gene: TRBV3-1
CDR3nt: TGTGCCAGCAGCCAAGAACGGGCTTCAAACTATGGCTACACCTTC
CDR3aa: CASSQERASNYGYTF

abundance: few
j_gene: TRBJ2-1
d_gene: TRBD2
v_gene: TRBV6-2/TRBV6-3
CDR3nt: TGTGCCAGCAGTTACCTCATGATAGCGGGGAAAAGGGACTACAATGAGCAGTTCTTC
CDR3aa: CASSYLMIAGKRDYNEQFF

abundance: few
j_gene: TRBJ2-7
d_gene: TRBD1
v_gene: TRBV18
CDR3nt: TGTGCCAGCTCACCAGGGACAGGGGGCCTGTACGAGCAGTACTTC
CDR3aa: CASSPGTGGLYEQYF

abundance: few
j_gene: TRBJ2-5
d_gene: TRBD1
v_gene: TRBV24-1
CDR3nt: TGTGCCACCAGTGATTCCGTCACAGGGGCGGGAGAGACCCAGTACTTC
CDR3aa: CATSDSVTGAGETQYF

abundance: many
j_gene: TRBJ2-3
d_gene: NA
v_gene: TRBV7-6
CDR3nt: TGTGCCAGCAGCTTACGCTCCAGCATCGTAACTCGGAGGATCACAGATACGCAGTATTTT
CDR3aa: CASSLRSSIVTRRITDTQYF